The TCR beta chain under discussion was sequenced for a study of early T cells in non-severe SARS-CoV-2 infection. Study as a whole: Chains were not paired, and sequencing was done on bulk RNA from unsorted whole blood.

This clonotype was recorded a few times. The junction had 8 bases not matched to a gene; V was cut back by 7 bases and J by 5 bases. Per germline, CDR1 ENHRY and CDR2 SYGVKD. The length of the CDR3 is 14 residues. MiXCR was run by TCRdb on the 5' RACE reads, yielding one entry per CDR3 protein. The sample lists some 50,000 distinct CDR3 sequences; roughly 5.9% were seen once. This rearrangement joins TRBV10-3 to TRBJ2-7, with 10 bases that match TRBD2. Input material: whole blood. The source is an adult who was a healthcare worker with PCR-confirmed SARS-CoV-2 infection or an uninfected control (not recorded which). The chain's CDR3 is CAITPSGSRDEQYF. The CDR3 DNA is TGTGCCATCACCCCTAGCGGGAGTCGAGACGAGCAGTACTTC.